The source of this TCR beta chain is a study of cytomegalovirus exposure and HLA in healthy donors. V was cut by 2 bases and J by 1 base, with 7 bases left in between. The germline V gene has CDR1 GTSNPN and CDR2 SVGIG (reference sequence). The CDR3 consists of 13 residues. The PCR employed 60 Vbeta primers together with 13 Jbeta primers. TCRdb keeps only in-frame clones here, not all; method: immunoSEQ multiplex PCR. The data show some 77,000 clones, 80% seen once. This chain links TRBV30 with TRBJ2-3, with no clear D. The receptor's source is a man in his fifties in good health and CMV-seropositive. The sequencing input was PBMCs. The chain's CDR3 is CAWSLSGTDTQYF. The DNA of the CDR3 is TGTGCCTGGAGTCTCTCTGGCACAGATACGCAGTATTTT.